The 16 T cell receptor beta chains given below trace back to one sample, sequenced in a study of cytomegalovirus exposure and HLA in healthy donors. The repertoire was sequenced with immunoSEQ multiplex PCR; TCRdb's copy has only in-frame clones and lacks some. Of 220,000 or so clones in the sample, roughly 83% were seen once. Sequencing input: PBMCs. These receptors were obtained from a woman between 18 and 29 years old in good health and CMV-seronegative.

V usage is TRBV30 and J usage is TRBJ2-3; 9 bases line up with TRBD2. CDR1 is GTSNPN, CDR2 SVGIG, per germline (reference sequence). V was clipped by 2 bases and J by 2 bases; unmatched bases: 8. This CDR3 contains 16 residues. CDR3 sequence reads: CAWSPFSGGPTDTQYF. The CDR3 nucleotides are TGTGCCTGGAGTCCTTTCAGCGGGGGGCCCACAGATACGCAGTATTTT.

The chain uses TRBV28 and TRBJ1-4; 12 nucleotides match TRBD1. V shed 8 bases, J shed 0 bases, and the junction held 7 bases outside the gene matches. Germline-derived CDR1 and CDR2 are MDHEN and SYDVKM. CDR3 size: 17 residues. The chain's CDR3 is CASYTGTGGTTNEKLFF. The CDR3 coding sequence is TGTGCCAGCTATACCGGGACAGGGGGCACAACTAATGAAAAACTGTTTTTT.

This chain uses TRBV7-3 with TRBJ2-1; D is possibly TRBD1 or TRBD2 (6 bases each). The CDR3 spans 15 residues. From germline, CDR1 is SGHTA and CDR2 FQGTGA. The V end was cut by 3 bases, the J end by 9 bases, with 18 bases between. CDR3 DNA: TGTGCCAGCAGCTTCGCGGGACATCCGGGGGCTGAGCAGTTCTTC. Protein sequence: CASSFAGHPGAEQFF.

The count of this clone is one. The chain employs TRBV5-8 and TRBJ1-1; 8 bases align to TRBD1. Losses at the gene ends were 4 bases for V and 11 bases for J; bases not matched to a gene: 7. CDR1 is SGHTS and CDR2 is YDEGEE in the germline V gene. This CDR3 spans 12 amino acids. CDR3 region: CASSRRTGRAFF. The CDR3, as DNA: TGTGCCAGCAGCCGACGGACAGGGCGCGCTTTCTTT.

This CDR3 reads CASSLFVQGGYNEQFF. For the CDR3, the DNA is TGCGCCAGCAGCTTGTTTGTTCAGGGGGGCTACAATGAGCAGTTCTTC. The J gene is TRBJ2-1, the V gene TRBV5-1; maybe TRBD1 (7 bases). The CDR3 extends over 16 amino acids. The ends were cut back, 1 base at V and 3 bases at J, with 14 bases in the middle. Germline V CDR1 and CDR2: SGHRS, YFSETQ.

This rearrangement joins TRBV6-5 to TRBJ2-1; D remains unclear. Germline V lookup: CDR1 MNHEY, CDR2 SVGAGI. The V end was cut by 2 bases, the J end by 0 bases, with 5 bases between. The length of the CDR3 is 14 residues. CDR3 in amino acids: CASSYVASYNEQFF. CDR3 sequence (DNA): TGTGCCAGCAGTTACGTAGCCTCCTACAATGAGCAGTTCTTC.

The chain links TRBV19 to TRBJ1-4; 8 bases are shared with TRBD1. The CDR3 is 16 amino acids. Germline CDR1 and CDR2: LNHDA and SQIVND (reference sequence). J lost 3 bases, V lost 5 bases, and 8 bases had no gene match. The CDR3 here is CASSLAGTGSNEKLFF. In nucleotides, the CDR3 is TGTGCCAGTAGTCTCGCCGGGACAGGTTCTAATGAAAAACTGTTTTTT.

This clone was seen only a few times. The chain has TRBV28 and TRBJ2-1, with TRBD1 identical over 9 bases. CDR1 and CDR2 from the germline V gene are MDHEN and SYDVKM. J gave up 2 bases and V 7 bases, and 6 bases lay outside the gene matches. This CDR3 has 15 residues. CDR3 DNA: TGTGCCAGCACTCTTCGACAGGGGGCCTACAATGAGCAGTTCTTC. Translation gives CASTLRQGAYNEQFF.

The J gene is TRBJ1-5, the V gene TRBV4-1; D remains unclear. Between the trimmed V and J ends, which lost 2 bases and 4 bases, there was a span of 6 bases. Germline V gives CDR1 MGHRA, CDR2 YSYEKL. This CDR3 is 13 amino acids long. For the CDR3, the DNA is TGCGCCAGCAGCCAATGGCAAAATCAGCCCCAGCATTTT. Amino acids: CASSQWQNQPQHF.

The V gene is TRBV10-3, the J gene TRBJ2-7, with 11 bases matching TRBD2. J lost 2 bases, V lost 5 bases, and 17 bases had no gene match. The CDR3 sequence is 19 residues long. Germline V gene sequence: CDR1 ENHRY, CDR2 SYGVKD. The CDR3 protein is CAISLRRSLGLADPYEQYF. CDR3 sequence (DNA): TGTGCCATCAGTCTTCGGAGGTCGTTGGGACTAGCGGACCCCTACGAGCAGTACTTC.

Concerning this clone itself: Other nucleotide sequences in the sample specify the same CDR3. The chain recombines TRBV30 with TRBJ2-5; TRBD1 is a possible D gene (5 bases). V was trimmed by 0 bases and J by 3 bases, leaving 8 bases between them. The CDR3 has 13 amino acids. Germline V gene data show CDR1 as GTSNPN and CDR2 as SVGIG (reference sequence). The CDR3: CAWSVGREETQYF. Written as DNA, the CDR3 is TGTGCCTGGAGTGTGGGCAGGGAAGAGACCCAGTACTTC.

This sequence joins TRBV4-1 and TRBJ2-1; 8 positions match TRBD2. Germline V CDR1 and CDR2: MGHRA, YSYEKL. The V and J ends lost 2 bases and 4 bases, in that order; junction bases with no gene match: 7. The CDR3 has 16 residues. CDR3 sequence reads: CASSQLSGGRYNEQFF. The CDR3 bases are TGCGCCAGCAGCCAATTATCGGGGGGGAGGTACAATGAGCAGTTCTTC.

This clone was found once. This chain links TRBV5-1 with TRBJ2-1; D not certain. Looked up from germline, CDR1 is SGHRS and CDR2 is YFSETQ. The CDR3 sequence is 12 residues long. Trimming stripped 4 bases from V and 4 bases from J, with 6 bases between. The CDR3 coding sequence is TGCGCCAGCAGCATCAGATACAATGAGCAGTTCTTC. It specifies CASSIRYNEQFF.

This clone appeared a few times. J is TRBJ2-7 and V is TRBV6-5; maybe TRBD2 (5 bases). Germline CDR1 and CDR2: MNHEY and SVGAGI. V was clipped by 8 bases and J by 4 bases, with 9 bases between them. The CDR3 runs to 11 residues. The CDR3: CASGSLYEQYF. CDR3 in DNA: TGTGCCAGCGGGAGTCTGTACGAGCAGTACTTC.

This CDR3 is CASSNPGDTQYF. CDR3 DNA sequence: TGTGCCAGCAGCAATCCAGGGGATACGCAGTATTTT. The chain recombines TRBV28 with TRBJ2-3; weak D call: TRBD1 (5 bases). This CDR3 has 12 residues. The germline V gene has CDR1 MDHEN and CDR2 SYDVKM. Between the trimmed V and J ends, which lost 6 bases and 6 bases, there was a span of 10 bases.

The chain has TRBV28 and TRBJ1-1; D possibly corresponds to TRBD1 (5 bases). Germline values: CDR1 MDHEN, CDR2 SYDVKM. V lost 6 bases to trimming and J lost 1 base, with 15 bases between them. CDR3 length: 15 residues. CDR3 loop: CASSPASGGNTEAFF. CDR3 sequence (DNA): TGTGCCAGCAGCCCCGCGTCTGGGGGGAACACTGAAGCTTTCTTT.